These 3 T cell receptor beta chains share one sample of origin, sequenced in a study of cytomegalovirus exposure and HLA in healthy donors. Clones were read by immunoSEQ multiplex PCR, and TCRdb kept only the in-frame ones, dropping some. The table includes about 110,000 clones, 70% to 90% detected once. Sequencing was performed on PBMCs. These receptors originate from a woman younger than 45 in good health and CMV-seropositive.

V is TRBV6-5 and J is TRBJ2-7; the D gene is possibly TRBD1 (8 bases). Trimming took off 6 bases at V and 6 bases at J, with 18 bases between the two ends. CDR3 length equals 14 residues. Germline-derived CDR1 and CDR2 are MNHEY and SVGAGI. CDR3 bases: TGTGCCAGCAGATACCTTACAGGGGGGGGCGAGCAGTACTTC. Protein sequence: CASRYLTGGGEQYF.

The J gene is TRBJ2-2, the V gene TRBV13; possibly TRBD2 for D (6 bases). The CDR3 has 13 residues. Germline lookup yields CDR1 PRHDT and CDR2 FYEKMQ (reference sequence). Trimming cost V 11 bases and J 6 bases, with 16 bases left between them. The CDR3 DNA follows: TGTGCCGCAGGATCCGGAGGGCCCGGGGAGCTGTTTTTT. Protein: CAAGSGGPGELFF.

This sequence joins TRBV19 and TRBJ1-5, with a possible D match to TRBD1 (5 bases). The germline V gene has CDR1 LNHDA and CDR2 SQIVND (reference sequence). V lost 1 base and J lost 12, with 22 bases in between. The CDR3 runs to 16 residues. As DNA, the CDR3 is TGTGCCAGTAGTATAGGCCCCGGGGGGAGCTCCAGTGTCCAGCATTTT. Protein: CASSIGPGGSSSVQHF.